These 19 T cell receptor beta chains were sequenced from one sample in a study of control samples from healthy donors and cancer patients. Profiling relied on immunoSEQ multiplex PCR, and the TCRdb table lists in-frame clones only, not all of them. The sample consists of approximately 70,000 clones, over 80% of them appearing once. Material: blood. These receptors all stem from a man between 60 and 75 years old in good health.

The chain links TRBV24-1 to TRBJ2-7, with D possibly matching TRBD1 (6 bases). Germline CDR1 KGHDR, CDR2 SFDVKD. The CDR3 is 15 amino acids. V was clipped by 6 bases and J by 5 bases, with 19 bases between them. CDR3: CATSRNRDPGNEQYF. As DNA, the CDR3 is TGTGCCACCAGTAGAAACAGGGACCCGGGGAACGAGCAGTACTTC.

Comment on this clone: An end of the junction differs from the germline gene, which may be a read error. The V call is TRBV11-2, the J call TRBJ2-5; possibly TRBD1 for D (6 bases). Looked up from germline, CDR1 is SGHAT and CDR2 is FQNNGV. The CDR3 covers 14 residues. DNA of the CDR3: TGTGCCAGCAGCTTACAGGGGCTCCAAGGGACCCAGTACTTC. Residues: CASSLQGLQGTQYF. The variable domain in full, completed from reference TRBV11-2 and TRBJ2-5, reads EAGVAQSPRYKIIEKRQSVAFWCNPISGHATLYWYQQILGQGPKLLIQFQNNGVVDDSQLPKDRFSAERLKGVDSTLKIQPAKLEDSAVYLCASSLQGLQGTQYFGPGTRLLVL.

This chain links TRBV6-2 or TRBV6-3 with TRBJ2-5; 8 bases align to TRBD2. Trimming at V came to 5 bases and at J to 5 bases, leaving 10 bases not matched to a gene. This CDR3 is 15 amino acids long. CDR1 is MNHEY and CDR2 is SVGEGT in the germline V gene. CDR3 in DNA: TGTGCCAGCAGTCCCCCGGGGGGGGGCGAGGAGACCCAGTACTTC. As protein: CASSPPGGGEETQYF.

J is TRBJ1-4 and V is TRBV5-6; no definite D call. This CDR3 is 15 amino acids long. V lost 0 bases to trimming and J lost 0 bases, with 6 bases between them. The germline gives CDR1 SGHDT, CDR2 YYEEEE. The CDR3 loop reads CASSLDPTTNEKLFF. The CDR3 nucleotides are TGTGCCAGCAGCTTGGACCCGACAACTAATGAAAAACTGTTTTTT.

In its sample, this clone was seen a few times. CDR3 in amino acids: CASGTGRGFYNEQFF. CDR3 nucleotide sequence: TGTGCCAGCGGTACGGGACGGGGATTTTACAATGAGCAGTTCTTC. J is TRBJ2-1 and V is TRBV6-5; TRBD1 or TRBD2 may be the D gene (5 bases each). The CDR3 is 15 residues long. Germline V CDR1 and CDR2: MNHEY, SVGAGI. Trimming took 8 bases from V and 4 from J, leaving 18 bases between them.

The rearrangement uses TRBV5-1 and TRBJ2-7; D might be TRBD1 (7 bases). This CDR3 is built from 14 residues. Germline CDR1 is SGHRS and CDR2 is YFSETQ. Deletions cut 2 bases from V and 7 bases from J, with 16 bases between. The CDR3 nucleotides are TGCGCCAGCAGCTTTGACAGGGTTGCGGGGGAGCAGTACTTC. Protein product: CASSFDRVAGEQYF.

CDR3 nucleotides: TGTGCCAGCAGCACGACAGGGGATCAGCCCCAGCATTTT. Its translation is CASSTTGDQPQHF. This rearrangement joins TRBV12-3 or TRBV12-4 to TRBJ1-5; 8 nucleotides line up with TRBD1. V trimming: 6 bases; J trimming: 5 bases; junction bases outside the gene matches: 3. The CDR3 runs to 13 residues.

The CDR3 bases are TGTGCCAGCAGCTTAGATCGGGGGCGGGGGAGGCAAGAGACCCAGTACTTC. Its protein is CASSLDRGRGRQETQYF. The genes are TRBV11-2 and TRBJ2-5; perhaps TRBD2 as D (7 bases). The CDR3 contains 17 residues. The V gene's germline CDR1 is SGHAT and CDR2 FQNNGV. Trimming shortened V by 0 bases and J by 2 bases, and 16 bases separated the two germline ends.

The chain has TRBV27 and TRBJ1-1; perhaps TRBD1 as D (5 bases). V was pared by 8 bases and J by 4 bases, with 14 bases between. The CDR3 length is 13 residues. Germline V gene sequence: CDR1 MNHEY, CDR2 SMNVEV (reference sequence). CDR3 bases: TGTGCCAGCTGGTCCTGGCAGGGCACTGAAGCTTTCTTT. Translating it yields CASWSWQGTEAFF.

The V and J genes are TRBV7-9 and TRBJ2-2; D call uncertain. Trimming removed 3 bases at V and 3 bases at J, with 11 bases between. This CDR3 has 15 amino acids. Germline-derived CDR1 and CDR2 are SEHNR and FQNEAQ (reference sequence). The chain's CDR3 is CASSLSDGDTGELFF. In DNA, the CDR3 is TGTGCCAGCAGCTTGTCGGATGGGGACACCGGGGAGCTGTTTTTT.

The chain has TRBV20-1 and TRBJ1-2; D is uncertain. Trimming removed 3 bases from V and 7 bases from J, with 9 bases in between. CDR3 length equals 11 residues. The germline CDR1 and CDR2 sequences are DFQATT and SNEGSKA (reference sequence). The CDR3 nucleotides read TGCAGTGCTAGTGTGACTCGTGGCTACACCTTC. The encoded protein is CSASVTRGYTF.

V gene TRBV4-1 combines with J gene TRBJ2-3; D uncertain. V was shortened by 0 bases and J by 2 bases, with 6 bases between the two germline ends. Germline V gene lookup returns CDR1 MGHRA and CDR2 YSYEKL. This CDR3 comprises 14 residues. The CDR3 DNA follows: TGCGCCAGCAGCCAAGATCACTCCACAGATACGCAGTATTTT. Translated, it gives CASSQDHSTDTQYF.

This chain links TRBV6-5 with TRBJ2-6, with D possibly matching TRBD2 (5 bases). CDR3 size: 15 residues. The V and J ends lost 7 bases and 0 bases respectively, with 10 bases between them. Germline V gene sequence: CDR1 MNHEY, CDR2 SVGAGI. The CDR3 nucleotides are TGTGCCAGCACGAGCGGTAGCTCTGGGGCCAACGTCCTGACTTTC. Residues: CASTSGSSGANVLTF.

The J gene is TRBJ2-3, the V gene TRBV29-1, with D perhaps TRBD1 or TRBD2 (5 bases each). CDR1 SQVTM and CDR2 ANQGSEA come from the germline V gene. V gave up 4 bases and J gave up 4 bases, with 21 bases separating them. There are 16 residues in the CDR3. The CDR3 spells CSVGDPTGIQPDTQYF. In nucleotides, the CDR3 is TGCAGCGTTGGGGACCCAACCGGGATCCAGCCAGATACGCAGTATTTT.

The chain carries TRBV28 and TRBJ2-7, with unresolved D. The CDR3 covers 12 residues. V lost 2 bases, J lost 4 bases, and 6 bases lay in between. Germline V lookup: CDR1 MDHEN, CDR2 SYDVKM. This CDR3 reads CASSLVGYEQYF. CDR3 nucleotide sequence: TGTGCCAGCAGTTTAGTGGGATACGAGCAGTACTTC.

CDR3 residues: CACTISGRAWDEQFF. The CDR3 DNA follows: TGTGCCTGTACTATTAGCGGGAGGGCCTGGGATGAGCAGTTCTTC. The chain recombines TRBV30 with TRBJ2-1; 11 nucleotides agree with TRBD2. Germline-derived CDR1 and CDR2 are GTSNPN and SVGIG (reference sequence). There are 15 residues in the CDR3. V gave up 6 bases and J gave up 8 bases; unmatched junction bases: 12.

This chain connects TRBV12-2 to TRBJ2-7; the D call in the table, TRBD2, was not verified against the DNA. TRBV12-2 represents a pseudogene. This CDR3 is 13 amino acids long. CDR3 amino acids: CASRPTLRYEQYF. Here the CDR3 DNA reads TGTGCAAGTCGCCCCACGCTTCGGTACGAGCAGTACTTC.

The rearrangement uses TRBV30 and TRBJ1-1; no definite D call. The CDR3 spans 12 residues. V dropped 3 bases and J dropped 1 base, with 6 bases sitting between them. Germline lookup yields CDR1 GTSNPN and CDR2 SVGIG (reference sequence). The CDR3 nucleotides are TGTGCCTGGAGGGCAGGGAACACTGAAGCTTTCTTT. Translating it yields CAWRAGNTEAFF.

The J gene is TRBJ1-6, the V gene TRBV5-4; 10 bases match TRBD1. V was pared by 5 bases and J by 5 bases, with 4 bases of the junction left unmatched. Germline V lookup: CDR1 SGHNT, CDR2 YYREEE (reference sequence). The CDR3 is made up of 15 amino acids. CDR3 protein: CASSRQGADNSPLHF. CDR3 DNA sequence: TGTGCCAGCAGTCGACAGGGGGCGGATAATTCACCCCTCCACTTT. Together with reference TRBV5-4 and TRBJ1-6, the CDR3 gives the full variable domain: ETGVTQSPTHLIKTRGQQVTLRCSSQSGHNTVSWYQQALGQGPQFIFQYYREEENGRGNFPPRFSGLQFPNYSSELNVNALELDDSALYLCASSRQGADNSPLHFGNGTRLTVT.